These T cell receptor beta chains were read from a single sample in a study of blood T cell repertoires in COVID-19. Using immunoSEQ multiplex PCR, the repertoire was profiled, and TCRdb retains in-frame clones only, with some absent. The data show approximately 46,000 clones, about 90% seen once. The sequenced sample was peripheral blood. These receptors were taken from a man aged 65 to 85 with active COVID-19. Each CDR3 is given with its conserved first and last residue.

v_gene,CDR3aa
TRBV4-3,CASSQEWDRVLDTQYF
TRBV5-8,CASSLGLRSYEQYF
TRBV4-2,CASSQDRGQGGTDTQYF
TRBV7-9,CASSYDRGRTEAFF
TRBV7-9,CASTSSGGGETQYF
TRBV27,CASSLGLAGASRTGELFF
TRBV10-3,CAISGGGRGHGYTF
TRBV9,CASSPEALSGELFF
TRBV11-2,CASSLGLAGGQDTQYF
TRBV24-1,CAPNLDRANSPLHF